Described below is a single TCR beta chain sequence and its context. In the original workflow: Quantification of nucleated cells was approximated via reference gene primer amplification. The table came from immunoSEQ multiplex PCR; TCRdb's copy has only in-frame clones and leaves some out. The D gene and trimming were derived from the DNA, and the V and J assignments and clone size from that table. This table holds roughly 700,000 clones, 85% to 90% found once. This sample was taken from a study of blood T cell repertoires in COVID-19. Study-level background: There were acute and convalescent COVID-19 samples, and they came from the United States, Italy and Spain. T cells, B-cell-depleted T cells, or PBMCs supplied cDNA or gDNA.

V was pared by 0 bases and J by 5 bases, with 19 bases between. CDR3 length equals 17 residues. Germline V lookup: CDR1 SGHNT, CDR2 YYREEE (reference sequence). The chain couples TRBV5-4 to TRBJ2-3, with D tentatively TRBD1 (5 bases). The clonotype originates from a woman between 18 and 29 years old with acute or convalescent COVID-19. The sequenced sample consisted of peripheral blood. The CDR3 sequence: CASSLVPQGSPLDTQYF. The CDR3 DNA follows: TGTGCCAGCAGCTTGGTTCCCCAGGGTAGCCCTCTAGATACGCAGTATTTT.